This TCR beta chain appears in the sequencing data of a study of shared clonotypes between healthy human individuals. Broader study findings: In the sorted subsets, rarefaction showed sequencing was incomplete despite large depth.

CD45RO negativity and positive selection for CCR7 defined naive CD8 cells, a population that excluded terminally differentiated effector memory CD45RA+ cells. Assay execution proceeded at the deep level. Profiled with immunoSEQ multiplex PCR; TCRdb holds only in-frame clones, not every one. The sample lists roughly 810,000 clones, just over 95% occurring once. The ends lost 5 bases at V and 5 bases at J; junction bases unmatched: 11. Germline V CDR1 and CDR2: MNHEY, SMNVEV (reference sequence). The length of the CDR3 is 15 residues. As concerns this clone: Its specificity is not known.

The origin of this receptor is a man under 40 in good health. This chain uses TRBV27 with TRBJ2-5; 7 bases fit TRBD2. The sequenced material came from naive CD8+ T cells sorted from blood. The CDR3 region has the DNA TGTGCCAGCAGTCCGTTTTCGGGAGGCCTGGAGACCCAGTACTTC. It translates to CASSPFSGGLETQYF.